The 24 T cell receptor beta chains presented below share a single source sample, sequenced in a study of cytomegalovirus exposure and HLA in healthy donors. The primer mix had 60 Vbeta and 13 Jbeta primers. Sequencing used immunoSEQ multiplex PCR; TCRdb keeps in-frame clones, though not all of them. The table includes about 160,000 clones, 82% detected once. Sequencing was carried out using PBMCs. The receptors here all came from a girl aged 2 to 10 in good health and CMV-seropositive.

The gene calls are TRBV28 and TRBJ2-5; 8 nucleotides agree with TRBD1. CDR3 length: 23 residues. V lost 8 bases, J lost 3 bases, and 35 bases stayed unmatched. The germline V gene has CDR1 MDHEN and CDR2 SYDVKM. CDR3 in amino acids: CASQTLTGTGSHSALGVKETQYF. DNA of the CDR3: TGTGCCAGCCAAACGTTAACCGGGACAGGTTCTCATTCTGCCCTAGGAGTAAAAGAGACCCAGTACTTC. The whole variable domain, remainder taken from reference TRBV28 and TRBJ2-5, is DVKVTQSSRYLVKRTGEKVFLECVQDMDHENMFWYRQDPGLGLRLIYFSYDVKMKEKGDIPEGYSVSREKKERFSLILESASTNQTSMYLCASQTLTGTGSHSALGVKETQYFGPGTRLLVL.

The chain carries TRBV28 and TRBJ2-1, with TRBD1 as a possible D gene (5 bases). Deletions cut 8 bases from V and 1 base from J, with 9 bases between. The CDR3 has 13 amino acids. Germline V gives CDR1 MDHEN, CDR2 SYDVKM. The DNA of the CDR3 is TGTGCCAGCGACAGTTTTTCCTACAATGAGCAGTTCTTC. It encodes CASDSFSYNEQFF.

This chain connects TRBV28 to TRBJ1-1, with 11 positions matching TRBD1. This CDR3 has 15 amino acids. V dropped 6 bases and J dropped 3; count of bases not matched to a gene: 6. Germline loops: CDR1 MDHEN, CDR2 SYDVKM. The CDR3, as DNA: TGTGCCAGCAGAGGACAGGGGGCCTACTACACTGAAGCTTTCTTT. It specifies CASRGQGAYYTEAFF. Full variable domain (rest looked up from reference TRBV28 and TRBJ1-1): DVKVTQSSRYLVKRTGEKVFLECVQDMDHENMFWYRQDPGLGLRLIYFSYDVKMKEKGDIPEGYSVSREKKERFSLILESASTNQTSMYLCASRGQGAYYTEAFFGQGTRLTVV.

V gene TRBV9 combines with J gene TRBJ2-1; 8 bases match TRBD2. The CDR3 contains 15 residues. V shed 1 base, J shed 4 bases, and the junction held 4 bases outside the gene matches. Germline CDR1 is SGDLS and CDR2 is YYNGEE. The CDR3 spells CASSVRGGSYNEQFF. The CDR3 DNA follows: TGTGCCAGCAGCGTACGGGGGGGGAGTTACAATGAGCAGTTCTTC.

The V and J genes are TRBV7-9 and TRBJ2-2; 9 nucleotides align to TRBD1. Germline CDR1 is SEHNR and CDR2 is FQNEAQ (reference sequence). J was trimmed by 5 bases and V by 6 bases; bases with no gene match: 7. The CDR3 has 15 residues. The CDR3 coding sequence is TGTGCCAGCAGTACAAGGACAGGGGAGACCGGGGAGCTGTTTTTT. This codes for CASSTRTGETGELFF.

The chain uses TRBV25-1 and TRBJ2-2, with 7 bases identical to TRBD2. Unmatched junction bases numbered 4, after V lost 6 bases and J lost 6 bases. The CDR3 contains 13 residues. Germline V gene lookup returns CDR1 MGHDK and CDR2 SYGVNS. The CDR3 coding sequence is TGTGCCAGCAGGCGCGGACTAGCCGGGGAGCTGTTTTTT. Translation: CASRRGLAGELFF.

The rearrangement links TRBV5-1 to TRBJ2-1; the match to TRBD2 covers 7 bases. The germline CDR1 and CDR2 sequences are SGHRS and YFSETQ. The CDR3 covers 15 residues. J was trimmed by 7 bases and V by 0 bases; bases with no gene match: 7. The CDR3 is CASSLASGMKNEQFF. The DNA of the CDR3 is TGCGCCAGCAGCTTGGCCAGCGGGATGAAGAATGAGCAGTTCTTC.

This clone was detected ten times or more. The chain has TRBV6-1 and TRBJ2-1; 8 bases line up with TRBD1. The CDR3 is made up of 15 amino acids. CDR1 and CDR2 (germline): MNHNS, SASEGT. The V and J ends lost 2 bases and 8 bases, in that order; junction bases with no gene match: 8. The CDR3: CASSEQAGGSHEQFF. In DNA, the CDR3 is TGTGCCAGCAGTGAACAAGCAGGGGGCAGCCATGAGCAGTTCTTC.

The J gene is TRBJ2-1, the V gene TRBV27; 8 bases align to TRBD2. V dropped 6 bases and J dropped 0; count of bases not matched to a gene: 4. CDR1 MNHEY and CDR2 SMNVEV come from the germline V gene (reference sequence). The CDR3 spans 15 residues. The DNA for the CDR3 is TGTGCCAGCAGCTTAGCGGGGAGCTCCTACAATGAGCAGTTCTTC. It codes for CASSLAGSSYNEQFF.

The rearrangement joins TRBV30 to TRBJ1-2; 7 bases align to TRBD1. The CDR3 consists of 12 residues. Germline V gene lookup returns CDR1 GTSNPN and CDR2 SVGIG (reference sequence). Trimming took 8 bases from V and 3 from J; bases not matched to a gene: 6. The CDR3 is CARNRGDYGYTF. The CDR3 DNA follows: TGTGCCCGGAACAGGGGAGACTATGGCTACACCTTC.

The chain recombines TRBV5-1 with TRBJ2-2, with TRBD2 identical over 14 bases. The length of the CDR3 is 17 residues. The V gene's germline CDR1 is SGHRS and CDR2 YFSETQ. V dropped 3 bases and J dropped 5; count of bases not matched to a gene: 6. DNA for the CDR3: TGCGCCAGCAGCTCCGGACTAGCGGGAGGCGTAACCGGGGAGCTGTTTTTT. This translates into CASSSGLAGGVTGELFF. Combining the CDR3 with reference TRBV5-1 and TRBJ2-2 gives the whole variable domain KAGVTQTPRYLIKTRGQQVTLSCSPISGHRSVSWYQQTPGQGLQFLFEYFSETQRNKGNFPGRFSGRQFSNSRSEMNVSTLELGDSALYLCASSSGLAGGVTGELFFGEGSRLTVL.

This clone occurred once. The chain joins TRBV28 to TRBJ1-2, with 8 bases that match TRBD1. Per the germline V gene, CDR1 is MDHEN and CDR2 is SYDVKM. V shed 6 bases, J shed 8 bases, and the junction held 8 bases outside the gene matches. This CDR3 comprises 13 residues. CDR3 nucleotide sequence: TGTGCCAGCAGCCTCCAGGGGGCGCAGGGCTACACCTTC. This gives the protein CASSLQGAQGYTF.

This rearrangement joins TRBV2 to TRBJ2-3, with D perhaps matching TRBD2 (6 bases). The CDR3 runs 14 residues. V was cut by 6 bases and J by 1 base, with 11 bases left in between. CDR1 SNHLY and CDR2 FYNNEI come from the germline V gene. Here the CDR3 DNA reads TGTGCCAGCAGGGCGGGGACCCGCACAGATACGCAGTATTTT. This encodes CASRAGTRTDTQYF.

This chain links TRBV7-8 with TRBJ2-1; TRBD2 might be the D (6 bases). CDR3 length equals 15 residues. Germline V gives CDR1 SGHVS, CDR2 FQNEAQ. Trimming removed 2 bases at V and 6 bases at J, with 14 bases between. The CDR3 DNA reads as TGTGCCAGCAGCTTACAGGGAGGAGTAGCCAATGAGCAGTTCTTC. The encoded protein is CASSLQGGVANEQFF. The full variable domain, with the rest looked up from reference TRBV7-8 and TRBJ2-1, is GAGVSQSPRYKVAKRGQDVALRCDPISGHVSLFWYQQALGQGPEFLTYFQNEAQLDKSGLPSDRFFAERPEGSVSTLKIQRTQQEDSAVYLCASSLQGGVANEQFFGPGTRLTVL.

The V and J genes are TRBV4-2 and TRBJ2-2; 7 nucleotides line up with TRBD2. This CDR3 has 15 residues. Germline V lookup: CDR1 LGHNA, CDR2 YNFKEQ. The trim removed 0 bases at V and 10 bases at J, leaving 8 bases unmatched. Written as DNA, the CDR3 is TGTGCCAGCAGCCAAGAACTAGCGAGTTCTGCGGAGCTGTTTTTT. Protein sequence: CASSQELASSAELFF.

This chain uses TRBV2 with TRBJ1-3; D is uncertain. This CDR3 comprises 11 residues. Germline V gives CDR1 SNHLY, CDR2 FYNNEI. Trimming removed 4 bases at V and 4 bases at J, with 2 bases between. The CDR3 DNA sequence: TGTGCCAGCAGTGTAGGAAACACCATATATTTT. Its protein product is CASSVGNTIYF.

The chain employs TRBV5-1 and TRBJ2-5; D unresolved. Germline CDR1 is SGHRS and CDR2 is YFSETQ. The V gene lost 0 bases and the J gene lost 2 bases, with 11 bases spanning the gap. CDR3 length equals 15 residues. The CDR3 sequence: CASSLDLTEQETQYF. The CDR3 DNA reads TGCGCCAGCAGCTTGGACTTAACAGAACAAGAGACCCAGTACTTC.

This rearrangement joins TRBV7-3 to TRBJ2-3, with 13 bases fitting TRBD2. CDR1 SGHTA and CDR2 FQGTGA come from the germline V gene. This CDR3 comprises 15 residues. Trimming took 7 bases from V and 9 from J; bases not matched to a gene: 10. CDR3 in DNA: TGTGCCAGCACCCCTACCGGACTAGCGGGAGAAACGCAGTATTTT. It is translated as CASTPTGLAGETQYF.

This chain connects TRBV19 to TRBJ2-6, with TRBD1 as a possible D gene (5 bases). The CDR3 is 15 residues long. Germline-derived CDR1 and CDR2 are LNHDA and SQIVND (reference sequence). V lost 0 bases, J lost 4 bases, and 7 bases lay in between. CDR3 residues: CASSIEGRGANVLTF. The CDR3 nucleotides read TGTGCCAGTAGTATAGAGGGGCGAGGGGCCAACGTCCTGACTTTC.

In DNA form, the CDR3 reads TGTGCCAGCAGCTTAGTTGGGAGGGTATATGGCTACACCTTC. The encoded protein is CASSLVGRVYGYTF. V gene TRBV11-2 combines with J gene TRBJ1-2; D remains unclear. V dropped 1 base and J dropped 5 bases, with 11 bases sitting between them. Per the germline V gene, CDR1 is SGHAT and CDR2 is FQNNGV. The CDR3 is 14 residues long.

The gene calls are TRBV27 and TRBJ1-4; tentative D call: TRBD1 (5 bases). V lost 6 bases and J 2 bases, leaving 16 bases between the germline ends. Germline values: CDR1 MNHEY, CDR2 SMNVEV (reference sequence). This CDR3 comprises 16 residues. The CDR3 is CASRRFQGSTNEKLFF. The DNA for the CDR3 is TGTGCCAGCAGGCGATTCCAGGGTTCCACTAATGAAAAACTGTTTTTT.

The rearrangement links TRBV28 to TRBJ2-5; no definite D call. Germline V CDR1 and CDR2: MDHEN, SYDVKM. V was pared by 4 bases and J by 2 bases, with 17 bases between. The CDR3 is 16 amino acids. Here the CDR3 reads CASSSFNVRRQETQYF. In DNA form, the CDR3 reads TGTGCCAGCAGTTCGTTTAACGTCCGGCGGCAAGAGACCCAGTACTTC.

This chain links TRBV30 with TRBJ2-5; D unclear. Germline lookup yields CDR1 GTSNPN and CDR2 SVGIG (reference sequence). The V end lost 1 base, the J end lost 5 bases, and 5 bases lay between the germline ends. This CDR3 region has 11 residues. For the CDR3, the DNA is TGTGCCTGGAGTGCCGAGGAGACCCAGTACTTC. Its protein product is CAWSAEETQYF. Using reference TRBV30 and TRBJ2-5 for the parts outside the CDR3, the full variable domain is SQTIHQWPATLVQPVGSPLSLECTVEGTSNPNLYWYRQAAGRGLQLLFYSVGIGQISSEVPQNLSASRPQDRQFILSSKKLLLSDSGFYLCAWSAEETQYFGPGTRLLVL.

This chain uses TRBV5-4 with TRBJ2-7; the D gene is possibly TRBD2 (5 bases). V was pared by 0 bases and J by 4 bases, with 17 bases between. CDR3 size: 16 residues. Germline-derived CDR1 and CDR2 are SGHNT and YYREEE (reference sequence). CDR3 sequence (DNA): TGTGCCAGCAGCTTGGGGGATCCGGGATCCAGGTACGAGCAGTACTTC. This gives the protein CASSLGDPGSRYEQYF.